In its sample, the clone carrying this T cell receptor beta chain was seen many times. Antigen specificity is unknown. This entry belongs to a study of T cell repertoires in cytomegalovirus infection. Study details: Through public TCR beta signatures, both CMV infection and matching HLA type were indicated.

Each CDR3 protein gets one entry after TCRdb re-called the reads with MiXCR. The data hold about 320,000 distinct CDR3 sequences, with 9.5% observed a single time. Study-level results: The ex vivo response showed dominance by HLA-C-restricted CMV-specific TCR beta clonotypes. Accumulated public TCR beta family frequency recognized individuals carrying CMV together with the relevant HLA.

CDR3 length: 17 residues. Germline loops: CDR1 SGHVS, CDR2 FQNEAQ. Unmatched junction bases numbered 5, after V lost 0 bases and J lost 6 bases. The genes are TRBV7-8 and TRBJ2-1; 13 bases match TRBD2. Sample: PBMCs. This TCR was recovered from a human donor in good health (CMV status not recorded). Some clones in this sample may be carry-over from other donors' samples. The CDR3 spells CASSLAGLAGSFNEQFF. In DNA form, the CDR3 reads TGTGCCAGCAGCTTAGCGGGACTAGCGGGGAGCTTCAATGAGCAGTTCTTC.